A selection of T cell receptor beta chains follows, all from one sample in a study of blood T cells in healthy people across ages. Each CDR3 protein gets one entry after TCRdb re-called the 5' RACE reads with MiXCR. The table includes over 600,000 distinct CDR3 sequences, approximately 60% detected once. The sequenced material came from blood. The receptors stem from a man between 35 and 55 years old in good health. The CDR3 runs from the conserved cysteine through the conserved F or W. D genes are given only for firm matches.

TRBJ2-1 | TRBV27 | . | CASSLNEFGFNEQFF
. | TRBV2 | . | CASSETGFYEQYF
TRBJ2-5 | TRBV15 | . | CATSRALQETQYF
TRBJ2-1 | TRBV2 | . | CASRRGQGGEQFF
TRBJ2-5 | TRBV15 | TRBD2 | CATSAETIASSSRGQYF
TRBJ2-3 | TRBV28 | TRBD1 | CASSSPGTGSTDTQYF
TRBJ2-7 | TRBV27 | . | CASRPDTFYEQYF
TRBJ2-1 | TRBV24-1 | . | CATSEPNKLGLSYNEQFF
TRBJ1-5 | TRBV6-1 | . | CASSGTRVGEPQHF
TRBJ2-2 | TRBV4-2 | . | CASSQNVGASGELFF
TRBJ2-5 | TRBV4-3 | TRBD1 | CASSQGNGGDRGLQETQYF
TRBJ2-1 | TRBV20-1 | TRBD2 | CSARPSGSINEQFF
TRBJ2-4 | TRBV2 | . | CASSGQINIQYF
TRBJ2-5 | TRBV12-3/TRBV12-4 | . | CASSLGPLQGETQYF
TRBJ2-4 | TRBV20-1 | . | CSARSDIQYF
TRBJ2-7 | TRBV7-6 | TRBD2 | CASSLVGGLAGDYEQYF
TRBJ1-6 | TRBV3-1 | . | CASSQGNRSPLHF
TRBJ1-6 | TRBV4-3 | . | CASSQGDGSPLHF
TRBJ2-1 | TRBV6-1 | TRBD2 | CASSPVRAGVASNEQFF
. | TRBV4-1 | . | CASSQDRGGRSETQYF
TRBJ2-5 | TRBV12-3/TRBV12-4 | TRBD2 | CASSFGLGMETQYF
TRBJ2-7 | TRBV2 | . | CASTLNRGVRVGEQYF
TRBJ2-1 | TRBV3-1 | TRBD2 | CASSSPLALGGEQFF
TRBJ1-1 | TRBV5-1 | . | CASSIQGDTEAFF
TRBJ2-1 | TRBV20-1 | . | CSARETRRGYNEQFF
TRBJ2-7 | TRBV14 | . | CASSPGWRDPYEQYF
TRBJ2-5 | TRBV6-2/TRBV6-3 | TRBD1 | CASTPGDRVASETQYF
TRBJ2-1 | TRBV4-3 | . | CASSQSGGLRIYNGQFF
TRBJ2-1 | TRBV7-8 | TRBD2 | CASSLTSGSPARYNEQFF
TRBJ1-1 | TRBV7-3 | TRBD1 | CASSRTGGAGTEAFF
TRBJ1-6 | TRBV6-1 | . | CASSREPQAQPLHF
TRBJ2-2 | TRBV11-2 | . | CASSFLARAGELFF
TRBJ2-7 | TRBV6-5 | . | CASSLTDGPAYEQYF
. | TRBV5-5 | . | CASSPSRDGYEQYF
TRBJ2-5 | TRBV6-1 | TRBD2 | CASSDLAGGGETQYF
. | TRBV5-1 | TRBD2 | CASSLERLAGGRSSYNEQYF
. | TRBV7-9 | . | CASSYTITLHEQYF
TRBJ1-4 | TRBV2 | . | CATTYSPGGNEKLFF
TRBJ2-7 | TRBV27 | . | CASSLSLPVYEQYF
TRBJ2-3 | TRBV20-1 | . | CSARVTGAAQYF
TRBJ1-5 | TRBV5-5 | . | CASSLVPGFGNQPQHF
TRBJ2-1 | TRBV29-1 | . | CSVSREFFPNEQFF
TRBJ1-1 | TRBV12-3/TRBV12-4 | . | CASSGGGPTGNTEAFF
TRBJ1-1 | TRBV29-1 | . | CTNMKGFPSEAFF
TRBJ2-6 | TRBV12-3/TRBV12-4 | TRBD1 | CASNGQDFSGANVLTF
TRBJ1-1 | TRBV6-2/TRBV6-3 | . | CASRRSGVNTEAFF
TRBJ2-1 | TRBV28 | TRBD2 | CASSLGTTYNEQFF
. | TRBV12-3/TRBV12-4 | TRBD1 | CASRWGTGKYEQYF
TRBJ1-2 | TRBV9 | TRBD1 | CASSAPGTGCERLFYGYTF
TRBJ2-2 | TRBV20-1 | . | CSARSNGELFF
TRBJ2-5 | TRBV4-2 | . | CASSQEPWETQYF
. | TRBV7-9 | TRBD2 | CASSLIVSWGGVETQYF
TRBJ2-5 | TRBV28 | TRBD1 | CVSSLFWTGAQETQYF
TRBJ1-1 | TRBV20-1 | . | CSTQGRMGDTEAFF
TRBJ2-2 | TRBV29-1 | . | CSVGRSGLPGELFF
TRBJ1-4 | TRBV20-1 | . | CSAIPRGDSNEKLFF
TRBJ2-2 | TRBV7-3 | TRBD2 | CASSFPGTSGGYANTGELFF
TRBJ2-5 | TRBV5-1 | TRBD2 | CASSLVFEASGAPRDQYF
TRBJ2-5 | TRBV2 | . | CASRLTGLGEQYF